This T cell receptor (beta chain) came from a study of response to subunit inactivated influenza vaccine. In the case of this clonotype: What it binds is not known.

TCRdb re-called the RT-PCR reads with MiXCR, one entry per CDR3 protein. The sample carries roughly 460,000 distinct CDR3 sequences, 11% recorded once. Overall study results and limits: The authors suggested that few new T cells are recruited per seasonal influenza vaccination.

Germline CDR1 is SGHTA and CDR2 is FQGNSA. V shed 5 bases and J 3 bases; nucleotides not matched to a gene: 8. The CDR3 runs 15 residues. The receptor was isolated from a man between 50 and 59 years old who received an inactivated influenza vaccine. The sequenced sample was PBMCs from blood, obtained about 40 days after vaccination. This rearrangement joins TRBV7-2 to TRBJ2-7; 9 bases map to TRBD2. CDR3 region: CASSRLADRIYEQYF. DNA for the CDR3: TGTGCCAGCAGCCGACTAGCGGATAGGATCTACGAGCAGTACTTC.